This is a list of T cell receptor beta chains from one sample in a study of blood T cell repertoires in COVID-19. The data were produced by immunoSEQ multiplex PCR, yet TCRdb's version contains in-frame clones alone and is incomplete. The sample yields about 330,000 clones, roughly 88% seen once. The sequenced material came from peripheral blood. These receptors all come from a woman between 50 and 59 years old with acute or convalescent COVID-19. Each CDR3 is given with its conserved first and last residue. A D gene is named only where the DNA matches it firmly. The size field is filled for only some rows; it gives once, few, many or a size class.

clone size: NA; D gene: TRBD2; V gene: TRBV20-1; J gene: TRBJ2-1; CDR3 protein: CSASWALAGLGEQFF; CDR3 DNA: TGCAGTGCTAGTTGGGCACTAGCGGGCCTGGGTGAGCAGTTCTTC
clone size: NA; D gene: NA; V gene: TRBV7-9; J gene: TRBJ2-3; CDR3 protein: CASSSSGENTDTQYF; CDR3 DNA: TGTGCCAGCAGCTCCAGCGGCGAGAACACAGATACGCAGTATTTT
clone size: few; D gene: NA; V gene: TRBV2; J gene: TRBJ1-6; CDR3 protein: CASRRDGNSPLHF; CDR3 DNA: TGTGCCAGCAGACGGGATGGTAATTCACCCCTCCACTTT
clone size: NA; D gene: NA; V gene: TRBV10-3; J gene: TRBJ2-2; CDR3 protein: CAIRPQGSTGELFF; CDR3 DNA: TGTGCCATCAGGCCCCAGGGGAGCACCGGGGAGCTGTTTTTT
clone size: NA; D gene: NA; V gene: TRBV30; J gene: TRBJ1-5; CDR3 protein: CAWSKWHYSNQPQHF; CDR3 DNA: TGTGCCTGGAGTAAGTGGCACTATAGCAATCAGCCCCAGCATTTT
clone size: NA; D gene: TRBD1; V gene: TRBV18; J gene: TRBJ2-1; CDR3 protein: CASSTGTGNNEQFF; CDR3 DNA: TGTGCCAGCTCCACGGGGACAGGGAACAATGAGCAGTTCTTC
clone size: NA; D gene: NA; V gene: TRBV12-3/TRBV12-4; J gene: TRBJ1-2; CDR3 protein: CASTRTANYGYTF; CDR3 DNA: TGTGCCAGCACCCGGACAGCTAACTATGGCTACACCTTC
clone size: few; D gene: TRBD2; V gene: TRBV24-1; J gene: TRBJ2-1; CDR3 protein: CATSDPRVTSGRKNEQFF; CDR3 DNA: TGTGCCACCAGTGATCCTCGGGTGACTAGCGGGAGAAAAAATGAGCAGTTCTTC
clone size: NA; D gene: NA; V gene: TRBV9; J gene: TRBJ2-1; CDR3 protein: CASGGAPGGEQFF; CDR3 DNA: TGTGCCAGCGGTGGGGCTCCCGGTGGTGAGCAGTTCTTC
clone size: NA; D gene: TRBD1; V gene: TRBV6-5; J gene: TRBJ1-4; CDR3 protein: CASELTGLDEKLFF; CDR3 DNA: TGTGCCAGCGAATTGACAGGGCTGGATGAAAAACTGTTTTTT
clone size: NA; D gene: TRBD1; V gene: TRBV9; J gene: TRBJ2-2; CDR3 protein: CASSVNPSGTGYTGELFF; CDR3 DNA: TGTGCCAGCAGCGTAAATCCGTCCGGGACAGGGTACACCGGGGAGCTGTTTTTT
clone size: few; D gene: NA; V gene: TRBV5-4; J gene: TRBJ2-7; CDR3 protein: CASTMGLYGSYEQYF; CDR3 DNA: TGTGCCAGCACCATGGGGCTGTATGGCTCCTACGAGCAGTACTTC
clone size: NA; D gene: TRBD2; V gene: TRBV7-2; J gene: TRBJ2-1; CDR3 protein: CASSWGGYNEQFF; CDR3 DNA: TGTGCCAGCAGCTGGGGGGGTTACAATGAGCAGTTCTTC
clone size: NA; D gene: TRBD2; V gene: TRBV5-1; J gene: TRBJ2-2; CDR3 protein: CASSWLLAGGPTAGELFF; CDR3 DNA: TGCGCCAGCAGCTGGCTACTAGCGGGAGGGCCGACGGCCGGGGAGCTGTTTTTT
clone size: once; D gene: NA; V gene: TRBV19; J gene: TRBJ2-1; CDR3 protein: CASTPSGLYNEQFF; CDR3 DNA: TGTGCCAGTACCCCATCTGGTCTATACAATGAGCAGTTCTTC
clone size: NA; D gene: NA; V gene: TRBV7-2; J gene: TRBJ2-1; CDR3 protein: CASSLKGSIGGQFF; CDR3 DNA: TGTGCCAGCAGCTTAAAAGGGTCAATCGGAGGGCAGTTCTTC
clone size: once; D gene: NA; V gene: TRBV19; J gene: TRBJ1-5; CDR3 protein: CASSISSSNQPQHF; CDR3 DNA: TGTGCCAGTAGTATTTCGAGCAGCAATCAGCCCCAGCATTTT
clone size: NA; D gene: NA; V gene: TRBV27; J gene: TRBJ2-7; CDR3 protein: CASSLDRRAHGPVYEQYF; CDR3 DNA: TGTGCCAGCAGTTTGGATCGGCGGGCGCACGGACCTGTCTACGAGCAGTACTTC
clone size: NA; D gene: TRBD1; V gene: TRBV27; J gene: TRBJ1-3; CDR3 protein: CASRPTGSGNTIYF; CDR3 DNA: TGTGCCAGCAGGCCGACAGGGTCTGGAAACACCATATATTTT
clone size: NA; D gene: TRBD2; V gene: TRBV9; J gene: TRBJ2-3; CDR3 protein: CASRRGTSGSTDTQYF; CDR3 DNA: TGTGCCAGCAGGCGTGGAACTAGCGGGAGCACAGATACGCAGTATTTT
clone size: once; D gene: NA; V gene: TRBV7-2; J gene: TRBJ2-7; CDR3 protein: CASSFSRLSAYEQYF; CDR3 DNA: TGTGCCAGCAGCTTTTCCAGGTTATCAGCCTACGAGCAGTACTTC
clone size: NA; D gene: TRBD1; V gene: TRBV5-6; J gene: TRBJ2-7; CDR3 protein: CASSLPLTGESYEQYF; CDR3 DNA: TGTGCCAGCAGCTTGCCCTTGACAGGGGAAAGCTACGAGCAGTACTTC
clone size: NA; D gene: TRBD1; V gene: TRBV7-9; J gene: TRBJ2-3; CDR3 protein: CASSPQGAFEYF; CDR3 DNA: TGTGCCAGCAGTCCCCAGGGGGCGTTCGAGTATTTT
clone size: once; D gene: NA; V gene: TRBV27; J gene: TRBJ1-1; CDR3 protein: CASSLVTGVFSEAFF; CDR3 DNA: TGTGCCAGCAGTTTAGTAACCGGGGTGTTCTCTGAAGCTTTCTTT
clone size: few; D gene: NA; V gene: TRBV7-2; J gene: TRBJ1-3; CDR3 protein: CASASGSGNTIYF; CDR3 DNA: TGTGCTAGTGCTAGTGGGAGTGGAAACACCATATATTTT
clone size: NA; D gene: NA; V gene: TRBV29-1; J gene: TRBJ2-1; CDR3 protein: CSVVPPDNEQFF; CDR3 DNA: TGCAGCGTTGTCCCCCCTGACAATGAGCAGTTCTTC
clone size: NA; D gene: NA; V gene: TRBV7-9; J gene: TRBJ2-6; CDR3 protein: CASSPGFGQRISGANVLTF; CDR3 DNA: TGTGCCAGCAGCCCGGGATTCGGGCAGCGAATCTCTGGGGCCAACGTCCTGACTTTC
clone size: once; D gene: NA; V gene: TRBV12-2; J gene: TRBJ1-1; CDR3 protein: CASRLTDAGAFF; CDR3 DNA: TGTGCAAGTCGCTTGACAGACGCCGGAGCTTTCTTT
clone size: NA; D gene: NA; V gene: TRBV3-1/TRBV3-2; J gene: TRBJ2-1; CDR3 protein: CASSLFTSSGSEQFF; CDR3 DNA: TGTGCCAGCAGCCTATTCACTAGTTCTGGCAGTGAGCAGTTCTTC
clone size: NA; D gene: TRBD2; V gene: TRBV5-5; J gene: TRBJ2-7; CDR3 protein: CASRGGETSGPIEQYF; CDR3 DNA: TGTGCCAGCAGAGGAGGCGAGACTAGCGGGCCAATCGAGCAGTACTTC
clone size: NA; D gene: TRBD2; V gene: TRBV30; J gene: TRBJ2-3; CDR3 protein: CAWSVIAGQYF; CDR3 DNA: TGTGCCTGGAGTGTTATAGCGGGGCAGTATTTT
clone size: NA; D gene: NA; V gene: TRBV4-1; J gene: TRBJ2-7; CDR3 protein: CASSERWGPSYEQYF; CDR3 DNA: TGCGCCAGCAGCGAACGGTGGGGGCCCTCCTACGAGCAGTACTTC
clone size: NA; D gene: TRBD1; V gene: TRBV27; J gene: TRBJ2-7; CDR3 protein: CASSYTTGVYEQYF; CDR3 DNA: TGTGCCAGCAGTTATACGACAGGGGTCTACGAGCAGTACTTC
clone size: NA; D gene: NA; V gene: TRBV13; J gene: TRBJ1-1; CDR3 protein: CASSLPRPEAFF; CDR3 DNA: TGTGCCAGCAGCCTACCTAGACCTGAAGCTTTCTTT
clone size: NA; D gene: TRBD2; V gene: TRBV2; J gene: TRBJ2-5; CDR3 protein: CASSGTSGLETQYF; CDR3 DNA: TGTGCCAGCAGTGGAACTAGCGGGTTGGAGACCCAGTACTTC
clone size: NA; D gene: TRBD1; V gene: TRBV7-6; J gene: TRBJ2-7; CDR3 protein: CASSLDRGGYEQYF; CDR3 DNA: TGTGCCAGCAGCCTCGACAGGGGAGGCTACGAGCAGTACTTC